Following are 15 T cell receptor beta chains from one sample sequenced in a study of vaccination effects on CD4 cells after COVID-19. Culturing for ten to eleven days preceded CD4+ T cell isolation. Every participant took two doses of the BNT162b2 or mRNA-1273 vaccine. The antigens for these receptors are not known. TCRdb keeps only in-frame clones here, not all; method: immunoSEQ multiplex PCR. The table includes fewer than 85,000 clones, 70% to 75% detected once. The specimen comprised CD4+ T cells from PBMCs cultured without peptide, sampled after COVID-19 vaccination. Receptors originate from a human donor who received a COVID-19 vaccine.

The CDR3 sequence: CASSPTGGYSGNTIYF. CDR3 coding DNA: TGTGCCAGCTCACCCACAGGGGGGTACTCTGGAAACACCATATATTTT. The rearrangement links TRBV18 to TRBJ1-3, with 8 bases aligning to TRBD1. V was pared by 3 bases and J by 0 bases, with 4 bases of the junction left unmatched. The CDR3 has 16 amino acids. Germline V gene sequence: CDR1 KGHSH, CDR2 LQKENI.

V usage is TRBV6-5 and J usage is TRBJ1-3; the D is unclear. The CDR3 length is 14 residues. V was clipped by 7 bases and J by 0 bases, with 10 bases between them. The germline V gene encodes CDR1 MNHEY and CDR2 SVGAGI. DNA for the CDR3: TGTGCCAGCACAAGGGCAGCCTCTGGAAACACCATATATTTT. Amino acids: CASTRAASGNTIYF.

The chain is built from TRBV7-9 and TRBJ2-5; 10 nucleotides align to TRBD1. The trim removed 1 base at V and 2 bases at J, leaving 10 bases unmatched. This CDR3 has 18 amino acids. Germline CDR1 and CDR2: SEHNR and FQNEAQ (reference sequence). Here the CDR3 reads CASSLGQGAGGHQETQYF. CDR3 coding DNA: TGTGCCAGCAGCTTAGGACAGGGGGCGGGAGGTCATCAAGAGACCCAGTACTTC.

The chain uses TRBV4-2 and TRBJ2-5; D is unresolved. The CDR3 contains 12 residues. Germline CDR1 and CDR2: LGHNA and YNFKEQ. V lost 0 bases and J lost 10, with 9 bases in between. CDR3 coding DNA: TGTGCCAGCAGCCAAGACTTGAGAAACCAGTACTTC. It codes for CASSQDLRNQYF.

This chain joins TRBV21-1 and TRBJ1-3; TRBD1, as called in the table, went unchecked against the DNA. TRBV21-1 is labeled a pseudogene. The CDR3 spans 19 residues. CDR3 nucleotide sequence: TGTGCCAGCAGCAACGGACCCACAGGTGTTAGTAACTCTGGAAACACCATATATTTT. Amino acid sequence: CASSNGPTGVSNSGNTIYF.

The chain employs TRBV3-1 (or the pseudogene TRBV3-2) and TRBJ1-3; D may be TRBD1 (6 bases). The V gene lost 2 bases and the J gene lost 4 bases, with 9 bases spanning the gap. The CDR3 spans 14 residues. Germline values: CDR1 LGHDT, CDR2 YNNKEL (reference sequence). DNA for the CDR3: TGTGCCAGCAGCCAACCAGGGGCCGGAAACACCATATATTTT. This sequence encodes CASSQPGAGNTIYF.

V gene TRBV7-2 combines with J gene TRBJ1-5, with D perhaps TRBD1 (6 bases). The V gene lost 5 bases and the J gene lost 0 bases, with 11 bases spanning the gap. Germline-derived CDR1 and CDR2 are SGHTA and FQGNSA. The CDR3 is made up of 15 amino acids. The CDR3 sequence is CASSEWTVSNQPQHF. The CDR3 nucleotides read TGTGCCAGCAGCGAGTGGACAGTTAGCAATCAGCCCCAGCATTTT. Variable domain in full (rest from reference TRBV7-2 and TRBJ1-5): GAGVSQSPSNKVTEKGKDVELRCDPISGHTALYWYRQSLGQGLEFLIYFQGNSAPDKSGLPSDRFSAERTGGSVSTLTIQRTQQEDSAVYLCASSEWTVSNQPQHFGDGTRLSIL.

The chain joins TRBV28 to TRBJ2-2; 9 positions agree with TRBD2. The CDR3 totals 16 residues. Germline CDR1 MDHEN, CDR2 SYDVKM. The J segment lost 6 bases and the V segment lost 5 bases, leaving 10 bases of the junction unmatched. This CDR3 reads CASSISSGGHPGELFF. For the CDR3, the DNA is TGTGCCAGCAGTATCAGTAGCGGGGGCCATCCCGGGGAGCTGTTTTTT.

The chain couples TRBV5-1 to TRBJ1-1; perhaps TRBD1 as D (6 bases). With 7 bases removed from V and 5 bases from J, the gap between germline ends came to 18 bases. The CDR3 is 14 residues long. The germline gives CDR1 SGHRS, CDR2 YFSETQ. The CDR3 DNA reads TGCGCCAGCCGGCGCGCTGAGACAGGTACTGAAGCTTTCTTT. Amino acid sequence: CASRRAETGTEAFF.

V and J are TRBV2 and TRBJ1-1, with 7 nucleotides matching TRBD1. V shed 6 bases, J shed 1 base, and the junction held 8 bases outside the gene matches. The CDR3 loop spans 15 amino acids. Germline-derived CDR1 and CDR2 are SNHLY and FYNNEI. CDR3: CASSFQGEGNTEAFF. The CDR3, as DNA: TGTGCCAGCAGCTTTCAGGGGGAGGGGAACACTGAAGCTTTCTTT.

This clone was seen only once. The V call is TRBV7-9, the J call TRBJ1-3; 8 nucleotides agree with TRBD1. V shed 8 bases and J 4 bases; nucleotides not matched to a gene: 10. The CDR3 is made up of 15 amino acids. Germline CDR1 and CDR2: SEHNR and FQNEAQ (reference sequence). The CDR3 region has the DNA TGTGCCAGCGGGGACAGGAATAAGAGGGGAAACACCATATATTTT. It specifies CASGDRNKRGNTIYF.

V usage is TRBV7-2 and J usage is TRBJ2-4; tentative D call: TRBD2 (5 bases). There are 18 residues in the CDR3. V lost 4 bases and J 0 bases, leaving 19 bases between the germline ends. The germline CDR1 and CDR2 sequences are SGHTA and FQGNSA. This CDR3 reads CASSSLGGSSVAKNIQYF. The DNA for the CDR3 is TGTGCCAGCAGCTCCCTCGGAGGCAGTTCAGTAGCCAAAAACATTCAGTACTTC.

This chain links TRBV19 with TRBJ2-2; TRBD1 or TRBD2 may be the D gene (5 bases each). With 5 bases removed from V and 4 bases from J, the gap between germline ends came to 17 bases. This CDR3 contains 16 residues. From germline, CDR1 is LNHDA and CDR2 SQIVND (reference sequence). The CDR3: CASSPPPGQGTGELFF. In nucleotides, the CDR3 is TGTGCCAGTAGTCCACCCCCGGGGCAGGGCACCGGGGAGCTGTTTTTT.

The chain uses TRBV19 and TRBJ2-2; possible D gene TRBD2, 5 bases. Germline V gene sequence: CDR1 LNHDA, CDR2 SQIVND (reference sequence). V lost 3 bases to trimming and J lost 1 base, with 6 bases between them. This CDR3 has 14 residues. The CDR3 reads CASSMRENTGELFF. CDR3 DNA sequence: TGTGCCAGTAGTATGAGGGAGAACACCGGGGAGCTGTTTTTT.

The genes are TRBV19 and TRBJ1-2, with TRBD1 as a possible D gene (5 bases). The CDR3 has 13 amino acids. Germline CDR1 reads LNHDA; CDR2 reads SQIVND (reference sequence). The V and J ends lost 6 bases and 5 bases respectively, with 13 bases between them. CDR3 in amino acids: CASRDTEGYGYTF. In DNA, the CDR3 is TGTGCCAGTAGGGACACCGAGGGTTATGGCTACACCTTC. Full variable domain (missing parts from reference TRBV19 and TRBJ1-2): DGGITQSPKYLFRKEGQNVTLSCEQNLNHDAMYWYRQDPGQGLRLIYYSQIVNDFQKGDIAEGYSVSREKKESFPLTVTSAQKNPTAFYLCASRDTEGYGYTFGSGTRLTVV.